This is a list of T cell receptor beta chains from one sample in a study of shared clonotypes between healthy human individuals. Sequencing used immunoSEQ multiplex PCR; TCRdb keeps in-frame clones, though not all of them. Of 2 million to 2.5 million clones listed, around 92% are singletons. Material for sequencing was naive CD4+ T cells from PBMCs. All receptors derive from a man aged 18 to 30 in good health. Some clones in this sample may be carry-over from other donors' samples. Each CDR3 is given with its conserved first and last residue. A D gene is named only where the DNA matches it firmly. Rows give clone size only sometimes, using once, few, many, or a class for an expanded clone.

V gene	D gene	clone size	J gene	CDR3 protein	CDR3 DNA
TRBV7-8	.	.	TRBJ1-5	CASSLAGDQPQHF	TGTGCCAGCAGCTTAGCTGGGGATCAGCCCCAGCATTTT
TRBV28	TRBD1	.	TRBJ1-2	CASSPPGQGPSNYGYTF	TGTGCCAGCAGTCCACCGGGACAGGGACCCTCCAACTATGGCTACACCTTC
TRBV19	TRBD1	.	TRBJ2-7	CASSIKSTGGGYEQYF	TGTGCCAGTAGTATAAAATCAACAGGGGGTGGTTACGAGCAGTACTTC
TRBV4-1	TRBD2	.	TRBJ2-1	CASSHTSGSSQNEQFF	TGCGCCAGCAGCCACACTAGCGGGAGTTCGCAGAATGAGCAGTTCTTC
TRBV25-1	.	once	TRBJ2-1	CASSEYRGSYNEQFF	TGTGCCAGCAGTGAATATAGAGGGTCTTACAATGAGCAGTTCTTC
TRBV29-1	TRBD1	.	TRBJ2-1	CSVPGQGPWGEQFF	TGCAGCGTACCGGGACAGGGCCCCTGGGGTGAGCAGTTCTTC
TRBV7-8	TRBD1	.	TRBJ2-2	CASSQADRGTGELFF	TGTGCCAGCAGCCAGGCGGACAGGGGCACCGGGGAGCTGTTTTTT
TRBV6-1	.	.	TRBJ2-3	CASSEKRSSSTDTQYF	TGTGCCAGCAGTGAAAAGCGGAGCTCTAGCACAGATACGCAGTATTTT
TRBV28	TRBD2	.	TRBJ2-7	CASRPTSGESSYEQYF	TGTGCCAGCAGACCCACTAGCGGGGAAAGCTCCTACGAGCAGTACTTC
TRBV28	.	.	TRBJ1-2	CASSLFVFGSTNYGYTF	TGTGCCAGCAGTTTATTCGTGTTCGGCAGTACTAACTATGGCTACACCTTC
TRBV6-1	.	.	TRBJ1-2	CASSERGSPNYGYTF	TGTGCCAGCAGTGAACGGGGCAGCCCTAACTATGGCTACACCTTC
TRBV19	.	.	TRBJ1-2	CASSIGGGSYGYTF	TGTGCCAGTAGTATAGGCGGAGGGTCCTATGGCTACACCTTC
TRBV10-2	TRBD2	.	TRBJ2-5	CASSPSSGRARETQYF	TGCGCCAGCAGCCCCTCTAGCGGGAGGGCCCGGGAGACCCAGTACTTC
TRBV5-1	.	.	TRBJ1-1	CASSPQVNTEAFF	TGCGCCAGCAGCCCACAGGTGAACACTGAAGCTTTCTTT
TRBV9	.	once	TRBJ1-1	CASSVRPGQEAFF	TGTGCCAGCAGCGTAAGGCCCGGACAGGAAGCTTTCTTT
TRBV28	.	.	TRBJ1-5	CASSLGGGSQPQHF	TGTGCCAGCAGCCTCGGGGGGGGAAGTCAGCCCCAGCATTTT
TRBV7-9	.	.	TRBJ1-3	CASSIEGGTIYF	TGTGCCAGCAGCATAGAAGGGGGTACCATATATTTT
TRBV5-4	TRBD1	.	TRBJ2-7	CASSLGGQHYEQYF	TGTGCCAGCAGCTTGGGGGGACAGCACTACGAGCAGTACTTC
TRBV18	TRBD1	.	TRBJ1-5	CASSNRDRGNQPQHF	TGTGCCAGCTCAAACCGGGACAGGGGAAATCAGCCCCAGCATTTT
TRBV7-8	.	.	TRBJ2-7	CASSLLGRNYEQYF	TGTGCCAGCAGCTTATTGGGGCGGAACTACGAGCAGTACTTC
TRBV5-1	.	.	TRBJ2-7	CASSVWDAAEQYF	TGCGCCAGCAGCGTCTGGGACGCAGCCGAGCAGTACTTC
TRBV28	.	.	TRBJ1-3	CASSRQPGNTIYF	TGTGCCAGCAGTCGCCAACCTGGAAACACCATATATTTT
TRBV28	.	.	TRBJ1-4	CASSFGRVGEKLFF	TGTGCCAGCAGTTTTGGCAGGGTTGGTGAAAAACTGTTTTTT